The 25 T cell receptor beta chains in this list originate from one sample, sequenced in a study of OX40 agonist ivuxolimab in advanced cancers. Library construction relied on the immunoSEQ multiplex PCR assay. TCRdb's version of the immuneACCESS table is confined to in-frame rearrangements and falls short of the full clone set. An unresolved V gene accounts for under half of the shortfall where checked; the remainder is of unknown origin. A total of about 100,000 clones appear in this sample, about nine tenths of them only once. Roughly 0.15% of the sample comes from the top ten. The sample was CD4+ or CD8+ T cells sorted from blood, taken in a trial of the OX40 agonist ivuxolimab. The receptors originated from an adult with an advanced solid tumor such as melanoma, head and neck, liver or kidney cancer.

Points on this clone: Other nucleotide sequences in the sample specify the same CDR3. This chain joins TRBV6-1 and TRBJ1-5, with no clear D. Germline CDR1 MNHNS, CDR2 SASEGT. V shed 0 bases and J shed 1 base, with 7 bases lying between them. CDR3 length equals 15 residues. The CDR3 DNA reads as TGTGCCAGCAGTGAAGCGGGAGGGAGCAATCAGCCCCAGCATTTT. Translating gives CASSEAGGSNQPQHF.

J is TRBJ1-6 and V is TRBV6-6; D is unclear. The CDR3 is 13 amino acids. The V gene lost 6 bases and the J gene lost 7 bases, with 10 bases spanning the gap. Per the germline V gene, CDR1 is MNHNY and CDR2 is SVGAGI (reference sequence). The CDR3 is CASRSGLNSPLHF. CDR3 DNA sequence: TGTGCCAGCAGATCCGGGCTCAATTCACCCCTCCACTTT.

This sequence joins TRBV6-1 and TRBJ2-2; D is undetermined. CDR1 is MNHNS, CDR2 SASEGT, per germline. V was clipped by 7 bases and J by 2 bases, with 8 bases between them. This CDR3 has 13 amino acids. The CDR3 spells CASTADNTGELFF. CDR3 coding DNA: TGTGCCAGCACGGCAGATAACACCGGGGAGCTGTTTTTT.

This chain connects TRBV29-1 to TRBJ2-7; tentatively, D is TRBD1 or TRBD2 (5 bases each). The germline V gene has CDR1 SQVTM and CDR2 ANQGSEA. Deletions cut 6 bases from V and 3 bases from J, with 15 bases between. This CDR3 spans 13 amino acids. As DNA, the CDR3 is TGCAGCGTGGGGGACGGAGGTTACTACGAGCAGTACTTC. It is translated as CSVGDGGYYEQYF.

The genes are TRBV7-2 and TRBJ2-7, with 9 bases fitting TRBD2. Germline V gives CDR1 SGHTA, CDR2 FQGNSA. This CDR3 region has 14 residues. Trimming at V came to 5 bases and at J to 2 bases, leaving 4 bases not matched to a gene. CDR3 region: CASSKGLAAYEQYF. In DNA form, the CDR3 reads TGTGCCAGCAGCAAGGGACTAGCAGCCTACGAGCAGTACTTC.

The chain links TRBV19 to TRBJ1-1, with 8 bases fitting TRBD1. CDR1 and CDR2 (germline): LNHDA, SQIVND (reference sequence). The CDR3 sequence is 13 residues long. V shed 9 bases, J shed 0 bases, and the junction held 3 bases outside the gene matches. The CDR3 nucleotides read TGTGCCAGCCTGGGACAGGTGAACACTGAAGCTTTCTTT. Its translation is CASLGQVNTEAFF.

The CDR3 region has the DNA TGTGCCAGCAGACAGGGTGGCGATGAAAAACTGTTTTTT. As protein: CASRQGGDEKLFF. The chain uses TRBV6-5 and TRBJ1-4; maybe TRBD1 (6 bases). Germline values: CDR1 MNHEY, CDR2 SVGAGI. The CDR3 has 13 amino acids. Trimming left V 6 bases short and J 6 bases short, with 11 bases between.

This chain joins TRBV30 and TRBJ2-1; TRBD2 might be the D (5 bases). Germline CDR1 and CDR2: GTSNPN and SVGIG (reference sequence). V was shortened by 3 bases and J by 9 bases, with 18 bases between the two germline ends. This CDR3 has 14 residues. The chain's CDR3 is CAWSKLAQGAEQFF. In nucleotides, the CDR3 is TGTGCCTGGAGCAAGCTAGCCCAAGGAGCTGAGCAGTTCTTC. Using reference TRBV30 and TRBJ2-1 for the parts outside the CDR3, the full variable domain is SQTIHQWPATLVQPVGSPLSLECTVEGTSNPNLYWYRQAAGRGLQLLFYSVGIGQISSEVPQNLSASRPQDRQFILSSKKLLLSDSGFYLCAWSKLAQGAEQFFGPGTRLTVL.

The CDR3, as DNA: TGTGCCAGCAGTTACAACCGTATGAACACTGAAGCTTTCTTT. Translated, it gives CASSYNRMNTEAFF. This chain links TRBV6-5 with TRBJ1-1; no firm D call. The CDR3 sequence is 14 residues long. CDR1 is MNHEY and CDR2 is SVGAGI in the germline V gene. V shed 2 bases and J shed 0 bases, with 7 bases lying between them.

The chain couples TRBV10-1 to TRBJ2-3, with 9 bases aligning to TRBD2. V was pared by 8 bases and J by 2 bases, with 8 bases of the junction left unmatched. CDR3 length: 15 amino acids. Germline lookup yields CDR1 WNHNN and CDR2 SYGVQD (reference sequence). The CDR3 DNA reads TGCGCCAGCTCCTCTGGCGGGGGGGCCACAGATACGCAGTATTTT. It is translated as CASSSGGGATDTQYF.

This clone was recorded a few times. The chain is built from TRBV20-1 and TRBJ2-3; maybe TRBD2 (5 bases). The CDR3 contains 11 residues. Germline V gene data show CDR1 as DFQATT and CDR2 as SNEGSKA (reference sequence). The CDR3 sequence: CSTNGVNMQYF. CDR3 in DNA: TGCAGCACTAACGGGGTGAACATGCAGTATTTT.

This clone came up a few times. The chain is built from TRBV5-1 and TRBJ2-7; tentative D call: TRBD1 (6 bases). The CDR3 runs 14 residues. Germline-derived CDR1 and CDR2 are SGHRS and YFSETQ. Between the trimmed V and J ends, which lost 2 bases and 0 bases, there was a span of 9 bases. The CDR3 loop is CASSFKTGSYEQYF. The CDR3 DNA reads as TGCGCCAGCAGCTTCAAGACAGGCTCCTACGAGCAGTACTTC.

This chain connects TRBV6-1 to TRBJ1-1, with a possible D match to TRBD1 (6 bases). This CDR3 contains 15 residues. Germline V gene lookup returns CDR1 MNHNS and CDR2 SASEGT. Trimming removed 0 bases from V and 0 bases from J, with 8 bases in between. The CDR3 is CASSEAGGLNTEAFF. Written as DNA, the CDR3 is TGTGCCAGCAGTGAAGCGGGGGGGCTGAACACTGAAGCTTTCTTT.

The table lists this clone with a few counts. The chain joins TRBV5-4 to TRBJ2-2; 9 bases align to TRBD1. V lost 3 bases and J lost 5; bases outside the gene matches: 8. Germline values: CDR1 SGHNT, CDR2 YYREEE (reference sequence). The CDR3 sequence is 16 residues long. The CDR3 protein is CASSSPPGQGTGELFF. In DNA form, the CDR3 reads TGTGCCAGCAGCTCCCCCCCGGGACAGGGAACCGGGGAGCTGTTTTTT.

V is TRBV6-5 and J is TRBJ2-3, with D perhaps TRBD2 (6 bases). This CDR3 is built from 13 residues. The ends were cut back, 2 bases at V and 9 bases at J, with 12 bases in the middle. Germline CDR1 is MNHEY and CDR2 is SVGAGI. The CDR3 DNA follows: TGTGCCAGCAGTTACGGGGTGGGGGGAACGCAGTATTTT. Translating gives CASSYGVGGTQYF.

The CDR3 DNA reads TGCGCCAGCAGTCAATACACTTACCATCTACATGGCTACACCTTC. Protein product: CASSQYTYHLHGYTF. The chain recombines TRBV23-1 with TRBJ1-2; D is unresolved. TRBV23-1 carries the ORF label, with uncertain function. This CDR3 region has 15 residues. Trimming took 1 base from V and 6 from J, leaving 15 bases between them.

The V gene is TRBV6-1, the J gene TRBJ2-3; 7 nucleotides line up with TRBD1. The germline V gene has CDR1 MNHNS and CDR2 SASEGT. The CDR3 spans 15 residues. V was pared by 2 bases and J by 4 bases, with 6 bases of the junction left unmatched. The CDR3 nucleotides are TGTGCCAGCAGTGAACAGAGGGGGCGCGCAGATACGCAGTATTTT. As protein: CASSEQRGRADTQYF.

This sequence joins TRBV7-8 and TRBJ1-5, with 12 nucleotides matching TRBD1. Germline CDR1 SGHVS, CDR2 FQNEAQ. The CDR3 runs to 15 residues. After removal of 1 base from V and 8 bases from J, the junction contained 3 bases not matched to a gene. The CDR3 protein is CASSLVGTGGEPQHF. The CDR3 DNA follows: TGTGCCAGCAGCTTAGTAGGGACAGGGGGCGAGCCCCAGCATTTT.

V usage is TRBV11-2 and J usage is TRBJ2-5; 11 positions agree with TRBD1. CDR1 and CDR2 from the germline V gene are SGHAT and FQNNGV. The V segment lost 5 bases and the J segment 7 bases; nucleotides outside the gene matches: 9. The CDR3 consists of 15 residues. The CDR3 loop is CASSLRTGGSGTQYF. CDR3 bases: TGTGCCAGCAGCCTGAGGACAGGGGGCTCGGGGACCCAGTACTTC.

This chain uses TRBV11-2 with TRBJ2-3; maybe TRBD1 (5 bases). The V gene lost 5 bases and the J gene lost 4 bases, with 13 bases spanning the gap. There are 14 residues in the CDR3. CDR1 is SGHAT, CDR2 FQNNGV, per germline. The CDR3 loop is CASSGREGADTQYF. The CDR3 region has the DNA TGTGCCAGCAGCGGGCGAGAAGGGGCAGATACGCAGTATTTT.

The chain links TRBV7-2 to TRBJ1-1; the match to TRBD1 covers 8 bases. Unmatched junction bases numbered 5, after V lost 3 bases and J lost 5 bases. The germline gives CDR1 SGHTA, CDR2 FQGNSA. CDR3 length: 14 residues. CDR3: CASSFHRGGTEAFF. The CDR3 DNA is TGTGCCAGCAGCTTCCACAGGGGGGGGACTGAAGCTTTCTTT.

The rearrangement uses TRBV5-1 and TRBJ2-7; TRBD2 matches at 14 bases. The CDR3 is 15 residues long. Unmatched junction bases numbered 7, after V lost 4 bases and J lost 7 bases. Germline loops: CDR1 SGHRS, CDR2 YFSETQ. DNA of the CDR3: TGCGCCAGCAGCCAAGGACTAGCGGGAGGTGCGGAGCAGTACTTC. It specifies CASSQGLAGGAEQYF. The whole variable domain, filled in from reference TRBV5-1 and TRBJ2-7, reads KAGVTQTPRYLIKTRGQQVTLSCSPISGHRSVSWYQQTPGQGLQFLFEYFSETQRNKGNFPGRFSGRQFSNSRSEMNVSTLELGDSALYLCASSQGLAGGAEQYFGPGTRLTVT.

The gene calls are TRBV10-2 and TRBJ2-7, with D maybe TRBD1 (6 bases). The CDR3 covers 14 residues. Germline CDR1 reads WSHSY; CDR2 reads SAAADI. The V end was cut by 3 bases, the J end by 1 base, with 10 bases between. The CDR3 here is CASSDYRVSYEQYF. CDR3 in DNA: TGCGCCAGCAGTGACTACAGGGTTTCCTACGAGCAGTACTTC.

The chain carries TRBV5-1 and TRBJ2-1; tentatively, D is TRBD2 (6 bases). CDR3 length equals 15 residues. Germline V lookup: CDR1 SGHRS, CDR2 YFSETQ. V lost 4 bases and J 4 bases, leaving 15 bases between the germline ends. CDR3 residues: CASSSIAVSYNEQFF. The CDR3 DNA reads as TGCGCCAGCAGCAGTATAGCGGTTTCTTACAATGAGCAGTTCTTC.

The V and J genes are TRBV2 and TRBJ2-7; TRBD1 aligns across 11 bases. This CDR3 comprises 18 residues. V trimming: 7 bases; J trimming: 2 bases; junction bases outside the gene matches: 16. The germline V gene has CDR1 SNHLY and CDR2 FYNNEI. As DNA, the CDR3 is TGTGCCAGCATCCAACGGGGACAGGGGGATATAATGACCTACGAGCAGTACTTC. It translates to CASIQRGQGDIMTYEQYF. The full variable domain, in which reference TRBV2 and TRBJ2-7 provide the parts outside the CDR3, is EPEVTQTPSHQVTQMGQEVILRCVPISNHLYFYWYRQILGQKVEFLVSFYNNEISEKSEIFDDQFSVERPDGSNFTLKIRSTKLEDSAMYFCASIQRGQGDIMTYEQYFGPGTRLTVT.